This T cell receptor beta chain was obtained from a study of beta chain features in type 1 diabetes. Study results and limitations: With patients and controls alike, PCR might favor shorter templates to an equal degree. Shortening that was moderate but significant affected the TCRB CDR3s of Type 1 diabetes patients in all four CD4+ subsets. Comparison showed that naive, central memory and Treg TCRB repertoires appeared more similar among patients than among healthy donors.

Remarks on this clone: No antigen is known for it.

Germline CDR1 KGHSH, CDR2 LQKENI. The CDR3 length is 15 residues. With 3 bases clipped from V and 6 bases from J, the junction kept 7 bases outside the gene matches. Sorting based on CD45RO/CCR7/CD25/CD127/CD95/CD27 separated CD4+ naive, central memory, regulatory and stem cell-like memory cells. Expressed TCRB transcripts were sequenced because the isolated RNA had all been reverse transcribed beforehand. The data were produced by immunoSEQ multiplex PCR, yet TCRdb's version contains in-frame clones alone and is incomplete. In the table there are hundreds of thousands of clones, approximately 15% of which are singletons.

Sequencing was done on a sample of naive CD4+ T cells from blood. J is TRBJ2-1 and V is TRBV18; 8 bases agree with TRBD1. The sequence was obtained from a man aged 25-45 years with type 1 diabetes. This chain's CDR3 is CASSPDRGWVNEQFF. The DNA for the CDR3 is TGTGCCAGCTCACCCGACAGGGGATGGGTCAATGAGCAGTTCTTC.